A single sample gave rise to the 32 T cell receptor beta chains below, sequenced in a study of blood T cell repertoires in COVID-19. Some clones are missing from TCRdb's copy, which holds only in-frame ones; the method was immunoSEQ multiplex PCR. The repertoire consists of about 260,000 clones, with over 70% occurring once and the leading ten covering about 1.6%. Sequenced: peripheral blood. These receptor sequences come from a woman in her forties who had recovered from COVID-19.

The V and J genes are TRBV10-1 and TRBJ2-1, with 13 bases matching TRBD2. The CDR3 spans 17 residues. The germline V gene has CDR1 WNHNN and CDR2 SYGVQD (reference sequence). J was trimmed by 2 bases and V by 4 bases; bases with no gene match: 5. DNA for the CDR3: TGCGCCAGCAGTGGGACTAGCGGGGGAGGAACCTACAATGAGCAGTTCTTC. Translated: CASSGTSGGGTYNEQFF.

The chain carries TRBV18 and TRBJ1-6; no firm D call. Germline loops: CDR1 KGHSH, CDR2 LQKENI. Trimming shortened V by 7 bases and J by 1 base, and 8 bases separated the two germline ends. This CDR3 has 14 amino acids. CDR3 DNA: TGTGCCAGCTTCGGTCCATCCTATAATTCACCCCTCCACTTT. Translated, it gives CASFGPSYNSPLHF.

V and J are TRBV5-1 and TRBJ1-1; 12 positions agree with TRBD1. This CDR3 region has 17 residues. CDR1 and CDR2 (germline): SGHRS, YFSETQ. J lost 4 bases, V lost 5 bases, and 12 bases had no gene match. CDR3 DNA: TGCGCCAGCAGAACCGGGACAGGGGGCATCTGGGTCACTGAAGCTTTCTTT. Protein sequence: CASRTGTGGIWVTEAFF.

The chain employs TRBV30 and TRBJ2-7, with D hard to call. The CDR3 has 14 residues. Per the germline V gene, CDR1 is GTSNPN and CDR2 is SVGIG (reference sequence). Trimming took 4 bases from V and 0 from J, leaving 13 bases between them. The CDR3 sequence is CAWKPSSRSYEQYF. The DNA for the CDR3 is TGTGCCTGGAAGCCCTCCTCCCGCTCCTACGAGCAGTACTTC.

The chain recombines TRBV11-3 with TRBJ2-3, with a possible D match to TRBD1 (6 bases). V lost 5 bases and J lost 5, with 17 bases in between. The CDR3 is 15 residues long. Looked up from germline, CDR1 is SGHNT and CDR2 is YENEEA. The DNA for the CDR3 is TGTGCCAGCAGCCCCGGGACAACTCCACAAGATACGCAGTATTTT. It codes for CASSPGTTPQDTQYF.

V and J are TRBV7-9 and TRBJ1-1; TRBD1 might be the D (5 bases). The CDR3 contains 16 residues. The germline V and J ends were trimmed by 3 bases and 0 bases, with 14 bases remaining between them. Germline CDR1 and CDR2: SEHNR and FQNEAQ (reference sequence). The CDR3 bases are TGTGCCAGCAGCTTGGGGTTGGGGGGACTGAACACTGAAGCTTTCTTT. Protein product: CASSLGLGGLNTEAFF.

V and J are TRBV30 and TRBJ1-2; TRBD1 might be the D (6 bases). Germline V CDR1 and CDR2: GTSNPN, SVGIG (reference sequence). The CDR3 covers 14 residues. Trimming removed 5 bases from V and 3 bases from J, with 16 bases in between. CDR3 coding DNA: TGTGCCTGGGGGTCACAGGGTTCTTACTATGGCTACACCTTC. Residues: CAWGSQGSYYGYTF.

The chain uses TRBV7-9 and TRBJ1-1; tentative D call: TRBD1 (6 bases). The germline V and J ends were trimmed by 0 bases and 3 bases, with 11 bases remaining between them. The CDR3 totals 15 residues. CDR1 is SEHNR and CDR2 is FQNEAQ in the germline V gene (reference sequence). For the CDR3, the DNA is TGTGCCAGCAGCTTAGCGCTCGGGGGGCACACTGAAGCTTTCTTT. Encoded protein: CASSLALGGHTEAFF.

This clone appeared once. This sequence joins TRBV9 and TRBJ1-2; 8 bases are a match to TRBD1. The CDR3 spans 15 residues. V was pared by 3 bases and J by 5 bases, with 9 bases of the junction left unmatched. Germline CDR1 reads SGDLS; CDR2 reads YYNGEE. The CDR3 nucleotides read TGTGCCAGCAGCGCGGACCGGGACAGGAAGTATGGCTACACCTTC. The encoded protein is CASSADRDRKYGYTF.

The rearrangement joins TRBV30 to TRBJ1-3; D is undetermined. Germline assignment: CDR1 GTSNPN and CDR2 SVGIG (reference sequence). Trimming pared 5 bases from V and 2 bases from J, leaving 13 bases between. This CDR3 comprises 14 residues. As DNA, the CDR3 is TGTGCCTGGGCCGAAGCCGTACCTGGAAACACCATATATTTT. Amino acids: CAWAEAVPGNTIYF.

This clone was counted a single time. The chain carries TRBV11-1 and TRBJ2-1; 11 bases agree with TRBD2. In germline, CDR1 is SGHAT, CDR2 FQDESV (reference sequence). Germline trimming cut 2 bases from V and 8 bases from J; bases unmatched to any gene: 8. The length of the CDR3 is 16 residues. CDR3 sequence reads: CASSLIAGGPFDEQFF. The DNA of the CDR3 is TGTGCCAGCAGCTTAATAGCGGGGGGGCCCTTTGATGAGCAGTTCTTC.

The chain recombines TRBV6-2 or TRBV6-3 with TRBJ2-5; D remains ambiguous. Germline V gene lookup returns CDR1 MNHEY and CDR2 SVGEGT. The germline V and J ends were trimmed by 2 bases and 0 bases, with 10 bases remaining between them. The CDR3 totals 15 residues. The CDR3 sequence is CASSYPGSDQETQYF. In DNA, the CDR3 is TGTGCCAGCAGTTACCCCGGGTCAGACCAAGAGACCCAGTACTTC.

This chain uses TRBV3-1 (or the pseudogene TRBV3-2) with TRBJ2-7; 7 positions agree with TRBD2. The CDR3 contains 14 residues. V shed 4 bases and J 3 bases; nucleotides not matched to a gene: 6. Germline values: CDR1 LGHDT, CDR2 YNNKEL (reference sequence). This CDR3 is CASSPHGGDYEQYF. The CDR3, as DNA: TGTGCCAGCAGCCCCCATGGGGGGGACTACGAGCAGTACTTC.

This chain links TRBV15 with TRBJ2-7; possibly TRBD1 for D (5 bases). V was pared by 0 bases and J by 2 bases, with 11 bases between. There are 15 residues in the CDR3. In germline, CDR1 is LNHNV, CDR2 YYDKDF (reference sequence). CDR3 DNA: TGTGCCACCAGCAGAGAAGTAGGACACCCCTACGAGCAGTACTTC. Protein product: CATSREVGHPYEQYF.

The chain couples TRBV20-1 to TRBJ1-5, with 9 positions matching TRBD1. V gave up 3 bases and J gave up 0 bases; unmatched junction bases: 6. The germline V gene has CDR1 DFQATT and CDR2 SNEGSKA (reference sequence). There are 16 residues in the CDR3. CDR3: CSASGTGYYSNQPQHF. The CDR3 region has the DNA TGCAGTGCTAGTGGGACAGGGTATTATAGCAATCAGCCCCAGCATTTT.

The V call is TRBV4-1, the J call TRBJ1-1; D unclear. Per the germline V gene, CDR1 is MGHRA and CDR2 is YSYEKL. This CDR3 has 13 amino acids. Trimming stripped 4 bases from V and 6 bases from J, with 12 bases between. The CDR3 bases are TGCGCCAGCAGCCGCCCCTTCTACCCTGAAGCTTTCTTT. Its protein is CASSRPFYPEAFF.

This clone was observed once. The rearrangement links TRBV5-1 to TRBJ1-2, with TRBD1 identical over 10 bases. V shed 4 bases and J 8 bases; nucleotides not matched to a gene: 8. Germline loops: CDR1 SGHRS, CDR2 YFSETQ. The CDR3 has 14 residues. The CDR3 sequence is CASSVTGTGEGYTF. The CDR3 DNA reads TGCGCCAGCAGCGTTACCGGGACAGGGGAGGGCTACACCTTC.

V and J are TRBV5-4 and TRBJ2-5; 8 nucleotides match TRBD1. Germline CDR1 and CDR2: SGHNT and YYREEE (reference sequence). V lost 3 bases and J lost 1; bases outside the gene matches: 5. The CDR3 is 15 residues long. The chain's CDR3 is CASSSPTGGQETQYF. In DNA, the CDR3 is TGTGCCAGCAGCTCCCCAACAGGGGGCCAAGAGACCCAGTACTTC. Together with reference TRBV5-4 and TRBJ2-5, the CDR3 gives the full variable domain: ETGVTQSPTHLIKTRGQQVTLRCSSQSGHNTVSWYQQALGQGPQFIFQYYREEENGRGNFPPRFSGLQFPNYSSELNVNALELDDSALYLCASSSPTGGQETQYFGPGTRLLVL.

The chain combines TRBV7-2 with TRBJ2-5; 9 bases map to TRBD2. The V gene's germline CDR1 is SGHTA and CDR2 FQGNSA. The trim removed 2 bases at V and 1 base at J, leaving 5 bases unmatched. CDR3 size: 16 residues. The CDR3 loop reads CASSLWASGAQETQYF. The CDR3 region has the DNA TGTGCCAGCAGCTTATGGGCTAGCGGGGCCCAAGAGACCCAGTACTTC.

V and J are TRBV7-9 and TRBJ2-7; D is possibly TRBD2 (7 bases). Germline loops: CDR1 SEHNR, CDR2 FQNEAQ (reference sequence). This CDR3 has 17 residues. Trimming cost V 1 base and J 2 bases, with 18 bases left between them. CDR3 protein: CASSLGGGAGEPYEQYF. The CDR3 DNA sequence: TGTGCCAGCAGCTTAGGGGGAGGGGCAGGGGAGCCCTACGAGCAGTACTTC.

This chain links TRBV11-1 with TRBJ2-7, with D perhaps matching TRBD2 (6 bases). The CDR3 loop spans 14 amino acids. Germline V CDR1 and CDR2: SGHAT, FQDESV (reference sequence). The V gene lost 5 bases and the J gene lost 4 bases, with 15 bases spanning the gap. CDR3 region: CASSPAGGRYEQYF. The CDR3, as DNA: TGTGCCAGCAGCCCCGCCGGAGGGAGGTACGAGCAGTACTTC.

A few counts support this clone. The chain is built from TRBV6-6 and TRBJ1-2; D might be TRBD1 (5 bases). Deletions cut 4 bases from V and 8 bases from J, with 23 bases between. CDR1 is MNHNY and CDR2 is SVGAGI in the germline V gene (reference sequence). The length of the CDR3 is 16 residues. CDR3 DNA sequence: TGTGCCAGCAGTTCCCACGGCCGACAGAGAACTGGAGGCTACACCTTC. It yields the protein CASSSHGRQRTGGYTF.

The chain couples TRBV5-1 to TRBJ2-1, with D perhaps matching TRBD2 (6 bases). The length of the CDR3 is 15 residues. Germline V gene data show CDR1 as SGHRS and CDR2 as YFSETQ. Trimming took 4 bases from V and 8 from J, leaving 19 bases between them. The CDR3 loop reads CASSHGEDFADEQFF. The CDR3 nucleotides read TGCGCCAGCAGCCACGGGGAGGACTTTGCTGATGAGCAGTTCTTC.

The V and J genes are TRBV19 and TRBJ2-7; 9 bases are a match to TRBD1. Losses at the gene ends were 5 bases for V and 3 bases for J; bases not matched to a gene: 2. CDR1 LNHDA and CDR2 SQIVND come from the germline V gene (reference sequence). The CDR3 spans 13 residues. In nucleotides, the CDR3 is TGTGCCAGTAGTGCGGACAGGGGCTACGAGCAGTACTTC. Its translation: CASSADRGYEQYF.

This rearrangement joins TRBV20-1 to TRBJ2-5; D is perhaps TRBD1 (6 bases). Between the trimmed V and J ends, which lost 8 bases and 4 bases, there was a span of 11 bases. CDR3 length: 11 amino acids. CDR1 and CDR2 from the germline V gene are DFQATT and SNEGSKA (reference sequence). This CDR3 reads CSPGQTETQYF. The CDR3 nucleotides read TGCAGTCCGGGACAAACAGAGACCCAGTACTTC.

V is TRBV19 and J is TRBJ2-5, with TRBD2 identical over 9 bases. V lost 2 bases to trimming and J lost 4 bases; unmatched junction nucleotides: 8. From germline, CDR1 is LNHDA and CDR2 SQIVND (reference sequence). The CDR3 loop spans 16 amino acids. This CDR3 reads CASSITAGGLGETQYF. The CDR3 region has the DNA TGTGCCAGTAGTATAACTGCGGGGGGGCTCGGAGAGACCCAGTACTTC.

This chain uses TRBV7-9 with TRBJ1-3, with a possible D match to TRBD1 (5 bases). The V gene's germline CDR1 is SEHNR and CDR2 FQNEAQ (reference sequence). Trimming pared 5 bases from V and 2 bases from J, leaving 19 bases between. The CDR3 spans 17 residues. CDR3 bases: TGTGCCAGCAGCGGGGATGGTGGGGACTACCCTGGAAACACCATATATTTT. This gives the protein CASSGDGGDYPGNTIYF.

The CDR3: CASSDRGGYTF. In DNA, the CDR3 is TGTGCCAGCAGTGACAGGGGCGGCTACACCTTC. The chain recombines TRBV6-1 with TRBJ1-2; D may be TRBD1 (6 bases). The germline CDR1 and CDR2 sequences are MNHNS and SASEGT. The CDR3 runs to 11 residues. Trimming left V 3 bases short and J 8 bases short, with 7 bases between.

This rearrangement joins TRBV18 to TRBJ1-6, with D unclear. CDR3 length: 13 residues. Germline-derived CDR1 and CDR2 are KGHSH and LQKENI. Trimming left V 3 bases short and J 5 bases short, with 5 bases between. CDR3 loop: CASSPEDNSPLHF. The CDR3 DNA follows: TGTGCCAGCTCACCGGAGGATAATTCACCCCTCCACTTT.

The CDR3 DNA sequence: TGTGCCAGCCCCCTTCTCTCACCCCTCCACTTT. It is translated as CASPLLSPLHF. The rearrangement uses TRBV5-4 and TRBJ1-6; no clear D. The V end was cut by 7 bases, the J end by 10 bases, with 9 bases between. The CDR3 is 11 residues long. The V gene's germline CDR1 is SGHNT and CDR2 YYREEE (reference sequence).

The rearrangement uses TRBV5-1 and TRBJ2-7; possible D gene TRBD2, 7 bases. The V gene's germline CDR1 is SGHRS and CDR2 YFSETQ. V dropped 10 bases and J dropped 0 bases, with 20 bases sitting between them. This CDR3 spans 15 amino acids. CDR3 residues: CARLGGGASSYEQYF. In DNA, the CDR3 is TGCGCCCGCTTAGGGGGGGGCGCTAGCTCCTACGAGCAGTACTTC.

The rearrangement uses TRBV5-1 and TRBJ2-1; 10 bases agree with TRBD2. CDR1 and CDR2 (germline): SGHRS, YFSETQ. The CDR3 sequence is 15 residues long. After removal of 4 bases from V and 7 bases from J, the junction contained 8 bases not matched to a gene. This CDR3 is CASSPSGGHRNEQFF. CDR3 DNA: TGCGCCAGCAGCCCTAGCGGGGGCCACCGGAATGAGCAGTTCTTC.